This T cell receptor (beta chain) is from a study of T cell responses to AZD1222 COVID-19 vaccine. Findings and caveats of the study: Spike-specific TCR breadth rose after two AZD1222 doses, and depth rose as well.

CDR3 length equals 17 residues. Germline CDR1 is SQVTM and CDR2 is ANQGSEA. The V and J ends lost 5 bases and 0 bases, in that order; junction bases with no gene match: 12. The data were produced by immunoSEQ multiplex PCR, yet TCRdb's version contains in-frame clones alone and is incomplete. Found here are around 130,000 clones, about 90% of them singletons; the top ten hold 15% to 20%. This clone has a handful of counts. Its cognate antigen is unknown. This sequence originates from an adult in good health. The V and J genes are TRBV29-1 and TRBJ2-7, with 11 bases aligning to TRBD2. This specimen was peripheral blood, taken on day 0 of MenACWY control vaccination. In DNA, the CDR3 is TGCAGCGTTAGAGGGACCGAACTAGCGGGAGACTCCTACGAGCAGTACTTC. This encodes CSVRGTELAGDSYEQYF.